This TCR beta chain emerged from a study of naive and memory T cell subsets. This CDR3 is built from 14 residues. V shed 1 base and J 5 bases; nucleotides not matched to a gene: 4. Per the germline V gene, CDR1 is KGHSH and CDR2 is LQKENI. As to this clonotype: Antigen: not known.

Cells stained for CD3, CD4, CD8, CD45RA, CD27 and viability were sorted into four CD45RA/CD27 subsets. Study observations and caveats: In CD4 and CD8 cells, diversity dropped from naive through EMRA.

Two oligonucleotides, mixed equimolar, formed the beta constant-region primer covering TRBC1 and TRBC2. MiXCR, applied by TCRdb to the UMI-ligation and nested PCR reads, yields one record per CDR3 protein. The sample includes about 4,200 distinct CDR3 sequences, approximately 7.6% seen only once; the top ten take 83%. The chain has TRBV18 and TRBJ2-7, with 8 bases that match TRBD1. The sample consisted of CD4+ TEMRA cells from blood. Regarding subset: effector memory re-expressing CD45RA, CD45RA+ CD27-. The TCR originated in a human donor in good health. The CDR3 nucleotides read TGTGCCAGCTCACCACACGGACAGGGTGACGAGCAGTACTTC. Residues: CASSPHGQGDEQYF. Full variable domain (remainder filled in from reference TRBV18 and TRBJ2-7): NAGVMQNPRHLVRRRGQEARLRCSPMKGHSHVYWYRQLPEEGLKFMVYLQKENIIDESGMPKERFSAEFPKEGPSILRIQQVVRGDSAAYFCASSPHGQGDEQYFGPGTRLTVT.